This T cell receptor beta chain was retrieved from a study of glioma-infiltrating T cells after dendritic cell vaccination. Germline V CDR1 and CDR2: LGHNA, YNFKEQ. The CDR3 extends over 15 amino acids. With 0 bases removed from V and 4 bases from J, the gap between germline ends came to 12 bases. Time point described: after dendritic cell vaccination, including at tumor progression/relapse. Selection required adequate fresh-frozen tumor tissue plus more than two years' survival data. The method was immunoSEQ multiplex PCR; TCRdb's version includes in-frame clones alone and lacks a portion of them. Seen here are roughly 80,000 clones, around 90% observed once, and the top ten hold around 2.4%.

The source is a human donor with glioblastoma. This sample comprised blood, obtained after dendritic cell vaccination. This chain connects TRBV4-2 to TRBJ1-2, with unresolved D. Here the CDR3 reads CASSQEPWAVYGYTF. CDR3 bases: TGTGCCAGCAGCCAAGAACCGTGGGCAGTCTATGGCTACACCTTC.